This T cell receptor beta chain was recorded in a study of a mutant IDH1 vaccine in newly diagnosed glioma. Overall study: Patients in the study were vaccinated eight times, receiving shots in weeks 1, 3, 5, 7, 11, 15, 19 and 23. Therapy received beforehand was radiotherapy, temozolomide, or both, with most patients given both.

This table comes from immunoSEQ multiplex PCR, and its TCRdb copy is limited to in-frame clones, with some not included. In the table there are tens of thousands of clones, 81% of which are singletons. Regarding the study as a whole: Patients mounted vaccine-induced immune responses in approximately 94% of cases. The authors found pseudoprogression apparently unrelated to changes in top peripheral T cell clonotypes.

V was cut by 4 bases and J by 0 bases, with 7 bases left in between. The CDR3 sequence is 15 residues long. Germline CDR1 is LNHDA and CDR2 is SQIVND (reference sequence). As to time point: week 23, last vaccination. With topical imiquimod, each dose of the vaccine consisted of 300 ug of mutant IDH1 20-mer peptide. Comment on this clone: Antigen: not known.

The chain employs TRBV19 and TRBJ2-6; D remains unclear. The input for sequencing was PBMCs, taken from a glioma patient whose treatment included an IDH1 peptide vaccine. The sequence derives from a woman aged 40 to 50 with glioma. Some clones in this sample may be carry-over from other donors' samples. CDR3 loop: CASSRRNSGANVLTF. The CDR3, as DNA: TGTGCCAGTAGTAGACGGAACTCTGGGGCCAACGTCCTGACTTTC.